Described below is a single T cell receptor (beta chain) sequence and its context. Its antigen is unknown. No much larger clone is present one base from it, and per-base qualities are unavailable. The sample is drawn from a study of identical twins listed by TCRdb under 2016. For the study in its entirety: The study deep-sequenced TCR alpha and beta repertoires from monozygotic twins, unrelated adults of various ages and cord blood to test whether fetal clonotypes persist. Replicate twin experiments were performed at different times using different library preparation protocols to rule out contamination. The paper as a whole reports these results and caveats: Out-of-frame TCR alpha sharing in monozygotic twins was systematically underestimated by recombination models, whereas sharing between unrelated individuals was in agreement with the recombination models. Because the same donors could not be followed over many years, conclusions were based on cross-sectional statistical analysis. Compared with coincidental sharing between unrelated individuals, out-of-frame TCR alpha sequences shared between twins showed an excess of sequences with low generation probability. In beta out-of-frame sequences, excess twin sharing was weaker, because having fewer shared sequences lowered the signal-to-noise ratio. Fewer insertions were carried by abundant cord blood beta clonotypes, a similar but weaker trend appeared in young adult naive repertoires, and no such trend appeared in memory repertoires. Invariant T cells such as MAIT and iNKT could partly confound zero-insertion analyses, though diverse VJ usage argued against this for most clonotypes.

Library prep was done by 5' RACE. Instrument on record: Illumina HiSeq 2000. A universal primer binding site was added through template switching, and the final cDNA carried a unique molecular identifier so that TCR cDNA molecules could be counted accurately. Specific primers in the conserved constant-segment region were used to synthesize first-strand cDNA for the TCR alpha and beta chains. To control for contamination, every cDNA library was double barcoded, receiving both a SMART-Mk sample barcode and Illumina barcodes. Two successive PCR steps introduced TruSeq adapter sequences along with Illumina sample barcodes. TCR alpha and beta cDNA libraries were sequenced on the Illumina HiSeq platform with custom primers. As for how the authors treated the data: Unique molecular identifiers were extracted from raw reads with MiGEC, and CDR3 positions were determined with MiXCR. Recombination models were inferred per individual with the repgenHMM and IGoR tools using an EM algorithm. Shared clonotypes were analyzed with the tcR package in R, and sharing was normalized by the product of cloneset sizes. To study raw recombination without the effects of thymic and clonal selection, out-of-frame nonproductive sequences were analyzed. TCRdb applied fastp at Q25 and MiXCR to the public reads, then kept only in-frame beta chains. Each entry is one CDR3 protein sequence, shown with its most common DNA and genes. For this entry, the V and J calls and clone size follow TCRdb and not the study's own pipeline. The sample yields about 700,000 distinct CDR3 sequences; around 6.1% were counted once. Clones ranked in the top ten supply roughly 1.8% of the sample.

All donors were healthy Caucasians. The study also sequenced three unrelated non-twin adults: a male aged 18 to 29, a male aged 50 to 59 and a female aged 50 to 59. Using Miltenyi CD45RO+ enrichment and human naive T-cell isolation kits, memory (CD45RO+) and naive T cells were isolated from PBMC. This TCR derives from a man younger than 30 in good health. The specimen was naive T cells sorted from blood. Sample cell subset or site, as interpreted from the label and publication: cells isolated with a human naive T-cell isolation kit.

The sequenced DNA is TGCGCCAGCAGCCAGGCGGGGAAGGCAACTAATGAAAAACTGTTTTTT. This translates into CASSQAGKATNEKLFF. The chain links TRBV4-3 with TRBJ1-4; confidence is insufficient to name the D gene. The V end loses 3 bases and the J end loses 0 bases, and a stretch of 11 bases separates them. Reading from cysteine to phenylalanine, the CDR3 counts 16 amino acids. Left in the record is the CDR3 DNA by itself, 48 bases read in frame from the first base. CDR1 LGHNA and CDR2 YSLEER were looked up in the germline V gene.